This is a list of T cell receptor beta chains from one sample in a study of T cell repertoires in cytomegalovirus infection. No antigens are known for them. A single record per CDR3 protein comes from TCRdb applying MiXCR to the reads. The profile shows fewer than 1,000,000 distinct CDR3 sequences, around 32% of them singletons. The sequenced sample was cultured CD8+ T cells from PBMCs, obtained from culture after CMV antigen stimulation. The source is a human donor in good health (CMV status not recorded). Some clones in this sample may be carry-over from other donors' samples. The CDR3 runs from the conserved cysteine through the conserved F or W. A D gene is named only where the DNA matches it firmly. Clone size appears in some rows only: once, few, many, or a class for an expanded clone.

>-|TRBD2|TRBJ2-5|TRBV6-6
CASSKPSGGGETQYF
TGTGCCAGCAGCAAGCCTAGCGGGGGGGGTGAGACCCAGTACTTC
>-|-|TRBJ2-5|TRBV15
CATSRRGVGREETQYF
TGTGCCACCAGCAGAAGGGGAGTTGGTCGGGAAGAGACCCAGTACTTC
>few|-|TRBJ2-2|TRBV7-6
CASSVEPSNTGELFF
TGTGCCAGCAGCGTGGAACCCTCGAACACCGGGGAGCTGTTTTTT
>-|-|TRBJ2-5|TRBV6-6
CASSFGQTQETQYF
TGTGCCAGCAGCTTCGGACAGACCCAAGAGACCCAGTACTTC
>-|-|TRBJ1-1|TRBV15
CATSRVRGTEAFF
TGTGCCACCAGCAGAGTTCGGGGCACTGAAGCTTTCTTT
>few|TRBD1|TRBJ2-1|TRBV7-6
CASSDGQGMKNEQFF
TGTGCCAGCAGCGATGGACAGGGGATGAAGAATGAGCAGTTCTTC
>-|-|TRBJ2-3|TRBV7-9
CASSYAIESSDTQYF
TGTGCCAGCAGCTACGCCATCGAGAGTTCAGATACGCAGTATTTT
>-|-|TRBJ2-5|TRBV6-2/TRBV6-3
CASSYLRGPKETQYF
TGTGCCAGCAGTTACTTGCGGGGGCCAAAAGAGACCCAGTACTTC
>-|TRBD1|TRBJ1-1|TRBV6-6
CASLDRENTEAFF
TGTGCCAGTTTGGACAGGGAGAACACTGAAGCTTTCTTT
>many|TRBD2|TRBJ2-1|TRBV7-3
CASSLSGGNSEQFF
TGTGCCAGCAGCCTCAGCGGGGGGAACAGCGAGCAGTTCTTC
>many|TRBD1|TRBJ1-2|TRBV12-3/TRBV12-4
CASSLQGANYGYTF
TGTGCCAGCAGTCTCCAGGGGGCAAACTATGGCTACACCTTC
>-|-|TRBJ2-1|TRBV12-3/TRBV12-4
CASSFVAVARGNEQFF
TGTGCCAGCAGTTTTGTTGCGGTGGCCCGGGGCAATGAGCAGTTCTTC
>-|TRBD1|TRBJ2-3|TRBV7-2
CASSIGTATITDTQYF
TGTGCCAGCAGCATTGGGACAGCAACTATCACAGATACGCAGTATTTT
>-|TRBD1|TRBJ2-7|TRBV11-2
CASSLDSGGRYEQYF
TGTGCCAGCAGCCTAGACTCAGGGGGTCGCTACGAGCAGTACTTC
>-|-|TRBJ2-1|TRBV7-6
CASSLVQNYNEQFF
TGTGCCAGCAGCTTAGTACAGAACTACAATGAGCAGTTCTTC
>few|-|TRBJ2-1|TRBV7-6
CASSLEGSGPSSYNEQFF
TGTGCTAGCAGCTTAGAAGGCTCGGGACCAAGCTCCTACAATGAGCAGTTCTTC